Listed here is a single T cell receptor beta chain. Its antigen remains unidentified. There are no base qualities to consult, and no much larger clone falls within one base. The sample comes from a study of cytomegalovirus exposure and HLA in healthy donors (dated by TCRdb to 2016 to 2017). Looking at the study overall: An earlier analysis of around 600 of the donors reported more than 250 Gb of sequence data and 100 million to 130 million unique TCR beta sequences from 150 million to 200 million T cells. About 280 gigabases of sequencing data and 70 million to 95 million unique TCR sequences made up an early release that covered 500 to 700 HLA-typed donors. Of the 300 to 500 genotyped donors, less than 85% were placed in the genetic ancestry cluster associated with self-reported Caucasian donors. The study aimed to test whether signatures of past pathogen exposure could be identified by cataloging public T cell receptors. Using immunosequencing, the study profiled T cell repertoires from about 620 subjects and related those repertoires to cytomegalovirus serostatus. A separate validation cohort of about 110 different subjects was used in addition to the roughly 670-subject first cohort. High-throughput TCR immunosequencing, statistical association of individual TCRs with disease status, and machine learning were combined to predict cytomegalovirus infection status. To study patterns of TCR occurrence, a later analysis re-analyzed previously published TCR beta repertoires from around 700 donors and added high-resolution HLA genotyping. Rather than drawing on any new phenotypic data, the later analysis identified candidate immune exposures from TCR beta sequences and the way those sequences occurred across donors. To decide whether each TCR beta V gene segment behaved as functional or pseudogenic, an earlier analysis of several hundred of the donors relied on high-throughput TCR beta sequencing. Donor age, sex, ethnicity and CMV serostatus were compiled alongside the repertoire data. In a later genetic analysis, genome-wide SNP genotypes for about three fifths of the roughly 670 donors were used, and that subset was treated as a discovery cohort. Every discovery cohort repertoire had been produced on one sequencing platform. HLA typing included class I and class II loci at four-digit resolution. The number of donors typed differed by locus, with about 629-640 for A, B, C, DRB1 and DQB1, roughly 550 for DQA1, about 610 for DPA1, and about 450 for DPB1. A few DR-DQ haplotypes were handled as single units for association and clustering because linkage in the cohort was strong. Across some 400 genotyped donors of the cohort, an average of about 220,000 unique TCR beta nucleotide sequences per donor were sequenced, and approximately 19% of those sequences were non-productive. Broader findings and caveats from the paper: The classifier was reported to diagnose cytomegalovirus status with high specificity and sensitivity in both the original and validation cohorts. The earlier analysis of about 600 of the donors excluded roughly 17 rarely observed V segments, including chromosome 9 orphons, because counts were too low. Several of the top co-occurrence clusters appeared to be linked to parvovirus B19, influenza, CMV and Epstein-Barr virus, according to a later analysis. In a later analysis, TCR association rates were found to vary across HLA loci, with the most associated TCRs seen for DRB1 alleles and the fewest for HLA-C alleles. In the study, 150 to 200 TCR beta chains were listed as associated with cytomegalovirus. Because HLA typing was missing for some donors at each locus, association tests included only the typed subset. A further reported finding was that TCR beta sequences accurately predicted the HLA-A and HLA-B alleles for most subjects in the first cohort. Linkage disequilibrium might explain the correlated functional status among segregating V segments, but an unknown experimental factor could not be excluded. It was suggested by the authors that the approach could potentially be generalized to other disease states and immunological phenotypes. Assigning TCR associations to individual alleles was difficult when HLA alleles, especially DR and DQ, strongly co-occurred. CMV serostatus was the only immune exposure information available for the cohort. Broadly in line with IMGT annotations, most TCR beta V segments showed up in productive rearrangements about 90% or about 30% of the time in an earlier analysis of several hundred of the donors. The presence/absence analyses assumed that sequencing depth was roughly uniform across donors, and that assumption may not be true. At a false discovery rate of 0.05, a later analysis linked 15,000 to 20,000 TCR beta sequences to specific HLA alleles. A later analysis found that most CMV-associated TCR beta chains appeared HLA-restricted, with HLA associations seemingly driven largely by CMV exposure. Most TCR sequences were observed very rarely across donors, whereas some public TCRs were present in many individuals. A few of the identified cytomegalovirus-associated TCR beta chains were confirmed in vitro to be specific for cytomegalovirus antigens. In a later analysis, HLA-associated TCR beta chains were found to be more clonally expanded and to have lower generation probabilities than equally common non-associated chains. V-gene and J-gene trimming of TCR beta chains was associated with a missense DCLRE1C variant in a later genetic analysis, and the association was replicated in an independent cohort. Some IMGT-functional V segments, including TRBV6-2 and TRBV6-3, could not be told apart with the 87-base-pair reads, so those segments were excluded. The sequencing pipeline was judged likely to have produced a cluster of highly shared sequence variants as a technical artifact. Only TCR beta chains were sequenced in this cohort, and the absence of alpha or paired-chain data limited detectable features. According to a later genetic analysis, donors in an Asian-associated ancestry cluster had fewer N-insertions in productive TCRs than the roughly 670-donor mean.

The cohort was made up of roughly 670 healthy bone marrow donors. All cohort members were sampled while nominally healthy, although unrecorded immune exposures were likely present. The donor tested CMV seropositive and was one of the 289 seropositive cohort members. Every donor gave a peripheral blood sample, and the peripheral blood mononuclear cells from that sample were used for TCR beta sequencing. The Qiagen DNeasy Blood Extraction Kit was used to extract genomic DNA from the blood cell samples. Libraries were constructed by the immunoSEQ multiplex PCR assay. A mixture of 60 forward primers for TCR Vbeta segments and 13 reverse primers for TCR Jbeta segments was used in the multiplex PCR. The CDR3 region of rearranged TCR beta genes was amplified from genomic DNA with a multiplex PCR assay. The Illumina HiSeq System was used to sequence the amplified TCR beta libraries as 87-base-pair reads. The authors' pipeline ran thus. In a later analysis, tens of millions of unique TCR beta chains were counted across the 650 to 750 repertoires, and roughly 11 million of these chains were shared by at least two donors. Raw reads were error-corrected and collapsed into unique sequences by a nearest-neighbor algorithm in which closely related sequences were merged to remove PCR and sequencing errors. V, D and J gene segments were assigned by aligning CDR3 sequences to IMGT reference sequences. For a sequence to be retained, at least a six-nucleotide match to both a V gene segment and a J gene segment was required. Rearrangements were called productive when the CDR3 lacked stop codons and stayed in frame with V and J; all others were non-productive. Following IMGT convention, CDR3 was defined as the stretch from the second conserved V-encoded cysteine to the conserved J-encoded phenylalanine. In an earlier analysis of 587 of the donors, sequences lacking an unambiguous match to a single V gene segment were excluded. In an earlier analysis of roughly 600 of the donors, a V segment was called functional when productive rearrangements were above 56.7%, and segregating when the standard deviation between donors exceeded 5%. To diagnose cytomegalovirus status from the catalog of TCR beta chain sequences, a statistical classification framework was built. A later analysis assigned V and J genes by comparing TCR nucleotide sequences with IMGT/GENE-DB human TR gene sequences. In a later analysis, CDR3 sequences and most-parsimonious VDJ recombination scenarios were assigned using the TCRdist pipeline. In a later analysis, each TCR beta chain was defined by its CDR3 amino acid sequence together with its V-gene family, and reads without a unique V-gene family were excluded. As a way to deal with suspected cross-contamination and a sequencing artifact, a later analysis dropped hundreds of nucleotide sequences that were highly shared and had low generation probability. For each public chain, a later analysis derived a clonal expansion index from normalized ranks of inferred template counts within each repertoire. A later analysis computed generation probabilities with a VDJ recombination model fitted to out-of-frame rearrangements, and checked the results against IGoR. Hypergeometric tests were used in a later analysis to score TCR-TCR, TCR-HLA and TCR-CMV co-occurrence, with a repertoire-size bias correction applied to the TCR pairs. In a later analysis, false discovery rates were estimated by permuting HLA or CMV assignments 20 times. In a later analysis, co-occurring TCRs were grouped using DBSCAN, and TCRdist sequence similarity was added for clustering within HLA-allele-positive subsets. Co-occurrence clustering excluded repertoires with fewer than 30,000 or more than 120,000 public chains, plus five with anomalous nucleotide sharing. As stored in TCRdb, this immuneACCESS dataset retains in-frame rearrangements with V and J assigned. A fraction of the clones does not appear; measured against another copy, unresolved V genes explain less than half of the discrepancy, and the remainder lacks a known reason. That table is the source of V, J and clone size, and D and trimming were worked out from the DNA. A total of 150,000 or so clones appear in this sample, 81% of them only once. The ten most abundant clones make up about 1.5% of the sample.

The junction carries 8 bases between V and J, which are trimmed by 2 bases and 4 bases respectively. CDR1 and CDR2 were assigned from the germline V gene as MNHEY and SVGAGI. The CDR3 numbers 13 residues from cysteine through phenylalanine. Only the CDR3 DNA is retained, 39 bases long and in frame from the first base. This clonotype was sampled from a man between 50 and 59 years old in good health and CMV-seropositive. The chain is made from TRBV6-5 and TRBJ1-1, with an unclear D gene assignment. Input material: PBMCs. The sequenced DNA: TGTGCCAGCAGTTACACAGCCACCACTGAAGCTTTCTTT. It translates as CASSYTATTEAFF.